This record concerns one TCR beta chain sequence. The antigen is unknown. This CDR3 is 17 amino acids long. CDR1 SNHLY and CDR2 FYNNEI come from the germline V gene. With 6 bases clipped from V and 6 bases from J, the junction kept 9 bases outside the gene matches. This sample is drawn from a study of somatic mutations in cytotoxic T cells in rheumatoid arthritis. About the research overall: Nearly 100% purity was obtained when some V beta antibody-stained T-cell populations were flow-sorted; these included V beta1+ cells sequenced for TCRB. Whole-study results and caveats: Between rheumatoid arthritis patients and age-matched healthy controls, CD8+ T-cell clonality showed no significant difference. A slight TRBV07 underrepresentation in rheumatoid arthritis patients was reported without multiple-comparison adjustment.

Buffy coats from blood donors, median age roughly 60 years (range about 20-75), approximately 55% female, served as healthy controls. Here immunoSEQ multiplex PCR was the method, and the copy in TCRdb shows in-frame clones only, minus some. The repertoire has some 38,000 clones, approximately 80% of them found once; the top ten carry about 3.4%. The source material was CD8+ T cells sorted from blood. The origin of this receptor is a man aged 40-49 years in good health. V gene TRBV2 combines with J gene TRBJ2-2; TRBD2 aligns across 14 bases. This CDR3 is CASSDGGLAGAAGELFF. DNA of the CDR3: TGTGCCAGCAGCGACGGGGGACTAGCGGGAGCGGCCGGGGAGCTGTTTTTT.